This T cell receptor beta chain derives from a study of spatial heterogeneity in lung cancer. Study background: Each time, sequencing found more beta-chain sequences than alpha-chain sequences. Study-wide results and caveats: Ubiquitous, expanded tumor-derived TCRs were more frequently observed in blood at resection than at follow-up.

TCRdb reanalysed the 5' RACE reads using MiXCR and keeps one entry per CDR3 protein. The sample lists tens of thousands of distinct CDR3 sequences; 19% were seen once. Time point of the sample: blood at routine non-recurrence follow-up after resection. The authors sequenced whole RNA from tumor, nontumor lung or frozen PBMC without sorting. This clonotype occurred a few times. Antigen unknown. The sequence derives from a male donor with early-stage non-small cell lung cancer. The starting material was PBMCs, obtained at follow-up.

DNA for the CDR3: TGCAGTGCTGGGACTAGCGGCACCCTAACAGATACGCAGTATTTT. Protein product: CSAGTSGTLTDTQYF. The chain combines TRBV20-1 with TRBJ2-3; 11 bases map to TRBD2. The CDR3 totals 15 residues. V was pared by 5 bases and J by 3 bases, with 7 bases of the junction left unmatched. The germline V gene encodes CDR1 DFQATT and CDR2 SNEGSKA (reference sequence).